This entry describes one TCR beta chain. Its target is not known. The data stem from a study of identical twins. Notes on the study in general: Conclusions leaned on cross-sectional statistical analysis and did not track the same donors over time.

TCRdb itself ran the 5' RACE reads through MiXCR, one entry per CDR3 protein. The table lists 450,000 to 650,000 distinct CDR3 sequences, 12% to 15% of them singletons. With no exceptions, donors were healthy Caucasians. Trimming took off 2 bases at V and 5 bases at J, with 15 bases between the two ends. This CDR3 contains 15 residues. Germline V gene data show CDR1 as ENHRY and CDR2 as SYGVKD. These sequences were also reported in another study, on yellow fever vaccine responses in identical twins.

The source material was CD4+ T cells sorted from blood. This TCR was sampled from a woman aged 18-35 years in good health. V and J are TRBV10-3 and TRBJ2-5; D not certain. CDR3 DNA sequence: TGTGCCATCAGTGAGCGGACCCTAACCCAGGAGACCCAGTACTTC. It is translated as CAISERTLTQETQYF.